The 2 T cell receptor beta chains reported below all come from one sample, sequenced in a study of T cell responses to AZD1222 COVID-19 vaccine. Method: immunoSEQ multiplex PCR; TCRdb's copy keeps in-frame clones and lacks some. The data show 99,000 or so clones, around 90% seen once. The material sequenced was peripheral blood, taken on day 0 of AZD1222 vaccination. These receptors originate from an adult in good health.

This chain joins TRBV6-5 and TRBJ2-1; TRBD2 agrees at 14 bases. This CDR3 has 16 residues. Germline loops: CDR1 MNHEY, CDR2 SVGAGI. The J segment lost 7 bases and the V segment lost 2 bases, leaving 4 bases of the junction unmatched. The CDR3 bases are TGTGCCAGCAGTTACGCCGGGACTAGCGGGGGAAATGAGCAGTTCTTC. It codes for CASSYAGTSGGNEQFF.

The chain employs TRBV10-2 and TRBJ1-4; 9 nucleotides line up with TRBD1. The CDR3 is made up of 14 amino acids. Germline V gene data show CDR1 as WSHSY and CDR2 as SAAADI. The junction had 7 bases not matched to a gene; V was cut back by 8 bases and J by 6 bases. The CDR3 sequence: CASRDRGLDEKLFF. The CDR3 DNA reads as TGCGCCAGCCGAGACAGGGGGTTAGATGAAAAACTGTTTTTT.